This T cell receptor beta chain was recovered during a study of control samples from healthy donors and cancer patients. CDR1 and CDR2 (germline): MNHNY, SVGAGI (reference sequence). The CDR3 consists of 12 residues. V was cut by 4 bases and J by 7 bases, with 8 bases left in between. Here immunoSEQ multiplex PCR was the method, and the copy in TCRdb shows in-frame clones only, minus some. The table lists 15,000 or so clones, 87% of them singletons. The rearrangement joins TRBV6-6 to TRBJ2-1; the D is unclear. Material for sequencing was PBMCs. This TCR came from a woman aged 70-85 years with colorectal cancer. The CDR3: CASSSTWNEQFF. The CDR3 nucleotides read TGTGCCAGCAGTTCCACCTGGAATGAGCAGTTCTTC.